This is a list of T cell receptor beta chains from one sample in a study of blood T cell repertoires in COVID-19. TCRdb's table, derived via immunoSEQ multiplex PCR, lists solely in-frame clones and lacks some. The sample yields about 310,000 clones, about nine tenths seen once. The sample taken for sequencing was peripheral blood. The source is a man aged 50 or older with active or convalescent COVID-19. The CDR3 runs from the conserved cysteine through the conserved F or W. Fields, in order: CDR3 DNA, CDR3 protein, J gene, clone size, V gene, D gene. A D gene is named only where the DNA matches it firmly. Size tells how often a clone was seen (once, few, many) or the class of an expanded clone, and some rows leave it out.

CDR3nt: TGTGCCAGTAGTATCGGACAGTACTCCTACAATGAGCAGTTCTTC
CDR3aa: CASSIGQYSYNEQFF
j_gene: TRBJ2-1
abundance: NA
v_gene: TRBV19
d_gene: NA

CDR3nt: TGTGCCAGCAGCTTAGGGACAACGAACGATGGCTACACCTTC
CDR3aa: CASSLGTTNDGYTF
j_gene: TRBJ1-2
abundance: NA
v_gene: TRBV7-2
d_gene: NA

CDR3nt: TGTGCCAGCAGCTTAGGGGGAGTAAGCCCTCGGGTAGCTTTCTTT
CDR3aa: CASSLGGVSPRVAFF
j_gene: TRBJ1-1
abundance: once
v_gene: TRBV11-2
d_gene: NA

CDR3nt: TGTGCCAGCAGCTTGGCGGGACTAGCTGACACAGATACGCAGTATTTT
CDR3aa: CASSLAGLADTDTQYF
j_gene: TRBJ2-3
abundance: NA
v_gene: TRBV5-6
d_gene: TRBD2

CDR3nt: TGTGCCAGCAGCCAAACAGGGGTCTATGGCTACACCTTC
CDR3aa: CASSQTGVYGYTF
j_gene: TRBJ1-2
abundance: NA
v_gene: TRBV6-5
d_gene: TRBD1

CDR3nt: TGTGCCAGCAGCTTAGCTCCTAATCAGCCCCAGCATTTT
CDR3aa: CASSLAPNQPQHF
j_gene: TRBJ1-5
abundance: NA
v_gene: TRBV7-2
d_gene: NA

CDR3nt: TGTGCCAGTAGTGACAGGACCCGGGGCGATGAAAAACTGTTTTTT
CDR3aa: CASSDRTRGDEKLFF
j_gene: TRBJ1-4
abundance: NA
v_gene: TRBV19
d_gene: NA

CDR3nt: TGCGCCAGCAGCTTGACCGGAGGGTTAGAGGCCCAGTACTTC
CDR3aa: CASSLTGGLEAQYF
j_gene: TRBJ2-5
abundance: NA
v_gene: TRBV5-1
d_gene: NA

CDR3nt: TGTGCCAGCAGCCAAGATGCGGTCTATGGCTACACCTTC
CDR3aa: CASSQDAVYGYTF
j_gene: TRBJ1-2
abundance: NA
v_gene: TRBV4-2
d_gene: NA

CDR3nt: TGCGCCAGCAGCACGGGACAGCCCAATCAGCCCCAGCATTTT
CDR3aa: CASSTGQPNQPQHF
j_gene: TRBJ1-5
abundance: NA
v_gene: TRBV5-1
d_gene: TRBD1

CDR3nt: TGTGCCAGCAGCCTCCGACAGGCCAGTGAAGCTTTCTTT
CDR3aa: CASSLRQASEAFF
j_gene: TRBJ1-1
abundance: NA
v_gene: TRBV7-9
d_gene: NA

CDR3nt: TGTGCCAGCAGCTTATATATCGGTGATGAAGCTTTCTTT
CDR3aa: CASSLYIGDEAFF
j_gene: TRBJ1-1
abundance: NA
v_gene: TRBV7-8
d_gene: NA

CDR3nt: TGTGCCAGCAGCCCAGGACAGGGGTACGAGCAGTACTTC
CDR3aa: CASSPGQGYEQYF
j_gene: TRBJ2-7
abundance: once
v_gene: TRBV28
d_gene: TRBD1